This TCR beta chain was sequenced during a study of cytomegalovirus exposure and HLA in healthy donors. Broader study findings: Later examination showed HLA-associated TCR beta chains had greater clonal expansion than equally common others. Later analysis identified about 18,000 TCR beta sequences associated with HLA alleles, using a false discovery rate threshold of 0.05. Some highly shared sequence variants likely arose as a pipeline artifact. Published work reported that the classifier diagnosed cytomegalovirus status with high specificity and sensitivity.

CDR3 size: 12 residues. V lost 5 bases and J lost 3, with 10 bases in between. CDR1 is SQVTM, CDR2 ANQGSEA, per germline. In regard to this clone: Its antigen is currently unknown.

The PCR was carried out with 60 Vbeta primers and 13 Jbeta primers. Measured with immunoSEQ multiplex PCR; TCRdb has only the in-frame clones, and not every one. Here the sample spans around 250,000 clones, 81% being singletons. The sequenced sample was PBMCs. The gene calls are TRBV29-1 and TRBJ1-1, with D unresolved. The TCR sequence derives from an older woman in good health and CMV-seropositive. CDR3 bases: TGCAGCGTTTTGGGCTGGGACACTGAAGCTTTCTTT. Its translation is CSVLGWDTEAFF.